This TCR beta chain was recorded in a study of blood T cell repertoires in COVID-19 (dated by TCRdb to 2020 to 2021). Looking at the study overall: The collaborator samples originated in the United States, Italy and Spain and spanned the acute and convalescent phases of COVID-19. The material from the prospective study consisted of cDNA or gDNA derived from T cells, B-cell-depleted T cells, or PBMCs. Deeply sampled blood TCRbeta repertoires from subjects exposed to, actively infected with, or recovered from COVID-19 were included in the dataset. The repertoires were made available in a free public database intended to serve as a resource for research on the immune response to SARS-CoV-2. Samples were obtained from the ongoing ImmuneRACE study (first 160 participants) and from 1,254 subjects provided by 6 global collaborators. Nearly every sample came with metadata listing a de-identified subject ID, COVID-19 status, age in years and sex. Where available, HLA class I and class II types were obtained from metadata supplied by the sample provider rather than from assay-based typing. General study outcomes and caveats: How much clinical and demographic metadata was included differed by source and by participant, and the metadata was provided uncurated.

Participants in the prospective study were aged roughly 18 to 90 years, lived in about two dozen United States geographic areas, and enrolled through a virtual design. In the prospective study, participants were assigned to cohorts based on the clinical history participants reported in a screening survey and a study questionnaire. Mobile phlebotomists in the prospective study collected whole blood, serum and a nasopharyngeal or oropharyngeal swab from every participant. Over an approximately 2-month period, participants in the prospective study had the option of providing additional blood draws and questionnaires. Before DNA extraction, blood samples from the prospective study were shipped at room temperature or frozen. In regard to this clone: No cognate antigen has been identified for it. Base qualities are missing; no much larger clone stands one base away.

CDR1 is given as MNHEY and CDR2 as SVGAGI, both from the germline V gene. Cut back by 2 bases and 4 bases, the V and J ends lie 8 bases apart. The CDR3 sequence holds 13 residues, the cysteine and phenylalanine included. The DNA shown is the 39-base CDR3, in frame from base 1. TCRbeta CDR3 regions were amplified from genomic DNA by means of the immunoSEQ Assay, a bias-controlled multiplex PCR. The original methods were these. Nucleated cell counts per sample were estimated from amplification of reference gene primers within the assay. Sequence reads were collapsed and filtered to measure the absolute abundance of every unique TCRbeta CDR3 rearrangement. For each sample, productive Simpson clonality was calculated by taking the square root of Simpson's diversity index across productive rearrangements. This immuneACCESS table, as held by TCRdb, lists in-frame sequences with V and J called but not all clones. Of the missing ones, under half trace to an unresolved V gene in checked studies; the others have no known cause. The V and J calls and clone size come from that table; D and trimming were worked out from the DNA. The sample table contains 200,000 to 250,000 clones; only one count was recorded for about 79% of them. The ten biggest clones cover 1.3% of the sample.

The sequenced sample was PBMCs or T cells enriched from blood (not recorded which). The TCR sequence derives from a middle-aged woman with acute COVID-19. The chain couples TRBV6-5 to TRBJ1-2, with no reliable assignment of the D segment. The DNA sequence reads TGTGCCAGCAGTTACGAGGGATTCTATGGCTACACCTTC. The encoded protein is CASSYEGFYGYTF.